Sequencing of this T cell receptor (beta chain) was carried out in a study of blood T cell repertoires in COVID-19. Study in general: Sources were T cells, B-cell-depleted T cells, or PBMCs; the material itself was cDNA or gDNA.

In the original processing: Reference gene primer amplification gave nucleated cell count estimates. The repertoire was sequenced with immunoSEQ multiplex PCR; TCRdb's copy has only in-frame clones and lacks some. V and J calls and clone size are copied from that table; D and trimming were computed from the DNA. Here the sample spans more than 300,000 clones, 88% being singletons. V was trimmed by 4 bases and J by 4 bases, leaving 16 bases between them. Looked up from germline, CDR1 is SGHTA and CDR2 is FQGNSA. The CDR3 is 15 amino acids. All enrollees were about 18 to 89 years old and from fewer than 25 US areas. The study counted Cohort 3 donors as recovered given two negative PCRs, clearance, or symptom resolution.

What was sequenced was PBMCs or T cells enriched from blood (not recorded which). The receptor was isolated from a woman younger than 35 who had recovered from COVID-19. The chain links TRBV7-2 to TRBJ2-5, with D possibly being TRBD2 (5 bases). The CDR3, as DNA: TGTGCCAGCAGCTACCCCCGGACTCATGGAGAGACCCAGTACTTC. This gives the protein CASSYPRTHGETQYF.